The 12 T cell receptor beta chains presented below share a single source sample, sequenced in a study of identical twins' blood T cells. TCRdb processed the 5' RACE reads anew with MiXCR; each CDR3 protein has one entry. The top ten clones hold more than 5.5% of a sample with fewer than 450,000 distinct CDR3 sequences, roughly 27% of them seen once. The specimen was PBMCs. These receptor sequences come from a woman between 18 and 50 years old in good health.

To note about this clonotype: This may be a read error, as it is one base from a much larger clone. Since the CDR3 does not end with the conserved phenylalanine or tryptophan, this likely comes from a read error. V gene TRBV29-1 combines with J gene TRBJ2-1; perhaps TRBD2 as D (5 bases). CDR1 and CDR2 (germline): SQVTM, ANQGSEA. Between the trimmed V and J ends, which lost 4 bases and 5 bases, there was a span of 9 bases. The length of the CDR3 is 12 residues. DNA of the CDR3: TGCAGCGTTGCATCAGCGGACAATGAGCAGTTCCTC. Amino acids: CSVASADNEQFL.

The table lists this clonotype with many counts. This chain uses TRBV4-3 with TRBJ2-1, with D uncertain. Deletions cut 1 base from V and 8 bases from J, with 9 bases between. The germline CDR1 and CDR2 sequences are LGHNA and YSLEER. The CDR3 contains 13 residues. CDR3 region: CASSQVGVDEQFF. The CDR3 nucleotides are TGCGCCAGCAGCCAAGTTGGGGTGGATGAGCAGTTCTTC.

The chain carries TRBV5-1 and TRBJ1-2; D is unclear. Germline V gives CDR1 SGHRS, CDR2 YFSETQ. Trimming pared 2 bases from V and 4 bases from J, leaving 15 bases between. This CDR3 region has 15 residues. The DNA for the CDR3 is TGCGCCAGCAGCTTAACGACGGGTCCTATCTATGGCTACACCTTC. Amino acid sequence: CASSLTTGPIYGYTF. Looking up the rest from reference TRBV5-1 and TRBJ1-2 gives the full variable domain: KAGVTQTPRYLIKTRGQQVTLSCSPISGHRSVSWYQQTPGQGLQFLFEYFSETQRNKGNFPGRFSGRQFSNSRSEMNVSTLELGDSALYLCASSLTTGPIYGYTFGSGTRLTVV.

The J gene is TRBJ1-3, the V gene TRBV20-1; D uncertain. V gave up 2 bases and J gave up 3 bases, with 5 bases separating them. CDR1 is DFQATT and CDR2 is SNEGSKA in the germline V gene (reference sequence). The CDR3 length is 12 residues. The CDR3, as DNA: TGCAGTGCTAGAAGACTTGGAAACACCATATATTTT. This sequence encodes CSARRLGNTIYF.

The chain employs TRBV10-3 and TRBJ1-2, with D unresolved. The CDR3 has 15 residues. Looked up from germline, CDR1 is ENHRY and CDR2 is SYGVKD. The V end was cut by 0 bases, the J end by 0 bases, with 8 bases between. The CDR3 DNA reads as TGTGCCATCAGTGAGTCGGTGGATTCTAACTATGGCTACACCTTC. This translates into CAISESVDSNYGYTF.

The V call is TRBV6-4, the J call TRBJ1-5, with 9 bases fitting TRBD1. Germline CDR1 MRHNA, CDR2 SNTAGT. The CDR3 spans 15 residues. The junction had 9 bases not matched to a gene; V was cut back by 11 bases and J by 1 base. The CDR3 is CASPGQGRSNQPQHF. CDR3 in DNA: TGTGCCTCTCCGGGACAGGGAAGAAGCAATCAGCCCCAGCATTTT.

V and J are TRBV20-1 and TRBJ1-1; unclear D gene. The CDR3 extends over 13 amino acids. The V and J ends lost 5 bases and 3 bases respectively, with 13 bases between them. The V gene's germline CDR1 is DFQATT and CDR2 SNEGSKA (reference sequence). The CDR3 is CSAHKLVDTEAFF. The CDR3 DNA reads TGCAGTGCTCACAAACTCGTGGACACTGAAGCTTTCTTT.

The chain is built from TRBV6-5 and TRBJ2-1; D is ambiguous. There are 15 residues in the CDR3. Trimming shortened V by 7 bases and J by 0 bases, and 13 bases separated the two germline ends. Germline V gene data show CDR1 as MNHEY and CDR2 as SVGAGI. In DNA form, the CDR3 reads TGTGCCAGCACCCAGACTGTCGGCTCCTACAATGAGCAGTTCTTC. Encoded protein: CASTQTVGSYNEQFF.

This clonotype has only a few counts. J is TRBJ1-1 and V is TRBV2; a weak D match, TRBD1 (5 bases). This CDR3 comprises 15 residues. Germline V gives CDR1 SNHLY, CDR2 FYNNEI. V lost 3 bases, J lost 6 bases, and 17 bases lay in between. CDR3 loop: CASSDRLRVSAEAFF. The CDR3 nucleotides read TGTGCCAGCAGTGATCGGCTCAGGGTGAGCGCTGAAGCTTTCTTT.

The chain recombines TRBV6-2 or TRBV6-3 with TRBJ2-3; D tentatively reads TRBD1 or TRBD2 (5 bases each). V was cut by 7 bases and J by 0 bases, with 11 bases left in between. The CDR3 has 14 residues. The germline CDR1 and CDR2 sequences are MNHEY and SVGEGT. The CDR3 protein is CASTGWDSTDTQYF. The CDR3 nucleotides read TGTGCCAGCACAGGTTGGGACAGCACAGATACGCAGTATTTT.

This clonotype showed up just a few times. The genes are TRBV5-1 and TRBJ1-1; D is uncertain. V shed 0 bases and J shed 5 bases, with 14 bases lying between them. CDR1 and CDR2 (germline): SGHRS, YFSETQ. The CDR3 contains 15 residues. CDR3 residues: CASSLEGTLGTEAFF. The DNA for the CDR3 is TGCGCCAGCAGCTTGGAGGGCACCCTGGGGACTGAAGCTTTCTTT.

This rearrangement joins TRBV7-7 to TRBJ2-1; 7 bases match TRBD2. Germline CDR1 and CDR2: SSHAT and FNYEAQ (reference sequence). The CDR3 spans 15 residues. V was pared by 6 bases and J by 5 bases, with 10 bases of the junction left unmatched. The CDR3 DNA follows: TGTGCCAGCAGTCCGTGGGGGGGAAAGGACAATGAGCAGTTCTTC. The encoded protein is CASSPWGGKDNEQFF.